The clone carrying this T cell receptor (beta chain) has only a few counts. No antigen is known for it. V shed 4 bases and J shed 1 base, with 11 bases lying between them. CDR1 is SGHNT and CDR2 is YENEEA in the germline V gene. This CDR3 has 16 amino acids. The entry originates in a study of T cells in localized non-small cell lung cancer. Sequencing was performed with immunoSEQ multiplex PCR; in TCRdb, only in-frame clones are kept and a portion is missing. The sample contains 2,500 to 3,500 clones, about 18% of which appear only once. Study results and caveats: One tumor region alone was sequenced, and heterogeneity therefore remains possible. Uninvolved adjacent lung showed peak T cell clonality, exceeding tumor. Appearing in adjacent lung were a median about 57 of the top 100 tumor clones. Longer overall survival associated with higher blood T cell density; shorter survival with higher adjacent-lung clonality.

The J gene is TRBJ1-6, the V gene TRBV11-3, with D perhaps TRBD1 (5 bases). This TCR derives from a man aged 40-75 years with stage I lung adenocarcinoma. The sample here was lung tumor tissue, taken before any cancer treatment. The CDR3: CASSSTVGSYNSPLHF. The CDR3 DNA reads TGTGCCAGCAGCTCGACAGTAGGGTCCTATAATTCACCCCTCCACTTT.